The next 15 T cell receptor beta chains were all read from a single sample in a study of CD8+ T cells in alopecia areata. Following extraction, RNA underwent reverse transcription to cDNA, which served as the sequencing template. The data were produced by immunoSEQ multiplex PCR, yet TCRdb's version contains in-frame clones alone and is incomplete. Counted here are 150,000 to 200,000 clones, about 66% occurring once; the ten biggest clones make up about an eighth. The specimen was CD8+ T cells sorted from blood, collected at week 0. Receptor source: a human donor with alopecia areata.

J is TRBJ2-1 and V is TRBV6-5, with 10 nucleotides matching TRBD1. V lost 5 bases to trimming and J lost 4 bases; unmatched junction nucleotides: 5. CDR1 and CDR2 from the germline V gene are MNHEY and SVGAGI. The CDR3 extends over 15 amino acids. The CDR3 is CASSGPGQGYNEQFF. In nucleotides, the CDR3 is TGTGCCAGCAGTGGTCCGGGACAGGGGTACAATGAGCAGTTCTTC.

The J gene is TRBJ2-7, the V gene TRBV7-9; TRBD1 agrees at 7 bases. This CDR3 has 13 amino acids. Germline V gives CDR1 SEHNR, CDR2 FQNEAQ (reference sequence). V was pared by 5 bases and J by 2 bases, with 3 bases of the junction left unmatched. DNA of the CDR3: TGTGCCAGCAGCGGGACAGAGACCTACGAGCAGTACTTC. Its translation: CASSGTETYEQYF.

CDR3: CASSILGDEQYF. CDR3 sequence (DNA): TGTGCCAGTAGTATTCTCGGTGACGAGCAGTACTTC. V and J are TRBV19 and TRBJ2-7; D is unclear. V dropped 3 bases and J dropped 5 bases, with 8 bases sitting between them. Germline V gene data show CDR1 as LNHDA and CDR2 as SQIVND (reference sequence). CDR3 length equals 12 residues.

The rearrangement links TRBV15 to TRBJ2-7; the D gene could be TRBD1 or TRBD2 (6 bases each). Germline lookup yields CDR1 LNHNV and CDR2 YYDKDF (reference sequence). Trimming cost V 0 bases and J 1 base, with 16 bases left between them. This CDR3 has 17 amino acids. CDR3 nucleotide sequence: TGTGCCACCAGCAGAGATCTTCCGGGGGCGGATTCCTACGAGCAGTACTTC. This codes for CATSRDLPGADSYEQYF.

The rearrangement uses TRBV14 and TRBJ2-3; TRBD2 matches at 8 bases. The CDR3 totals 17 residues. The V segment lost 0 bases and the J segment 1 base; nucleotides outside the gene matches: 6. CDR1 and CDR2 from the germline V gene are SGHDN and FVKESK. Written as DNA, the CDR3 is TGTGCCAGCAGCCAAGAGGCTCGAGCGGGAGGCACAGATACGCAGTATTTT. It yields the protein CASSQEARAGGTDTQYF.

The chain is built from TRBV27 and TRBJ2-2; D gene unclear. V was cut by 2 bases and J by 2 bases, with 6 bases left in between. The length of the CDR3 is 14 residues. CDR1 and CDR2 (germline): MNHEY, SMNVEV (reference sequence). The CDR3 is CASSLGRNTGELFF. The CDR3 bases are TGTGCCAGCAGTTTAGGACGAAACACCGGGGAGCTGTTTTTT.

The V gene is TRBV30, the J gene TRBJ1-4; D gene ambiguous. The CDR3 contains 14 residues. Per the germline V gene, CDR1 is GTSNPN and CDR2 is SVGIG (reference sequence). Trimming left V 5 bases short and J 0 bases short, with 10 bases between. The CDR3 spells CAWGADATNEKLFF. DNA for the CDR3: TGTGCCTGGGGCGCGGATGCAACTAATGAAAAACTGTTTTTT.

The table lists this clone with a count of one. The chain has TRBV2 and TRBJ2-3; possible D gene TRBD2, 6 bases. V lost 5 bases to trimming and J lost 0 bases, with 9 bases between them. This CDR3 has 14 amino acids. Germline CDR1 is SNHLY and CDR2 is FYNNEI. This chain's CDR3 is CASSFSGSTDTQYF. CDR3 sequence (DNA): TGTGCCAGCAGTTTTAGCGGAAGCACAGATACGCAGTATTTT.

The CDR3 loop is CASSETNEQFF. The CDR3 region has the DNA TGCGCCAGCAGCGAAACCAATGAGCAGTTCTTC. The chain carries TRBV4-1 and TRBJ2-1, with no clear D. Germline CDR1 is MGHRA and CDR2 is YSYEKL. Trimming pared 5 bases from V and 6 bases from J, leaving 5 bases between. CDR3 length equals 11 residues.

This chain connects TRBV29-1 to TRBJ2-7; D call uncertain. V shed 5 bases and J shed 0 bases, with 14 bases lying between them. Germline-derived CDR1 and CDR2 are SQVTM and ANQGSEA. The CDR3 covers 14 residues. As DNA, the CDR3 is TGCAGCGTTCTCGATTCATCCCACTCCTACGAGCAGTACTTC. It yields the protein CSVLDSSHSYEQYF.

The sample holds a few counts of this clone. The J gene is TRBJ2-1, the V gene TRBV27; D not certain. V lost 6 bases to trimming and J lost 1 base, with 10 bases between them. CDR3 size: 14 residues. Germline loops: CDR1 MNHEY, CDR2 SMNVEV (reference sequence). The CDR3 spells CASSKVGSYNEQFF. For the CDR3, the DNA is TGTGCCAGCAGCAAAGTAGGATCCTACAATGAGCAGTTCTTC.

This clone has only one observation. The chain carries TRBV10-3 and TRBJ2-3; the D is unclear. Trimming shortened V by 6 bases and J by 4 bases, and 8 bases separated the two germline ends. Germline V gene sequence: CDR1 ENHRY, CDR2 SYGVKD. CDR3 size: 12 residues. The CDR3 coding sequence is TGTGCCATCAGGGGTGAGGCAGATACGCAGTATTTT. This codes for CAIRGEADTQYF.

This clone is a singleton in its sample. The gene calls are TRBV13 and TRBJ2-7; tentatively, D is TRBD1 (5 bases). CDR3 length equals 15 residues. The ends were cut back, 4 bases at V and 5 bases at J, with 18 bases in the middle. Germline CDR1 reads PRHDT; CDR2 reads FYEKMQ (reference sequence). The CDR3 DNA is TGTGCCAGCAGCTCTCAGGGCAGGTTTGAGAACGAGCAGTACTTC. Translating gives CASSSQGRFENEQYF.

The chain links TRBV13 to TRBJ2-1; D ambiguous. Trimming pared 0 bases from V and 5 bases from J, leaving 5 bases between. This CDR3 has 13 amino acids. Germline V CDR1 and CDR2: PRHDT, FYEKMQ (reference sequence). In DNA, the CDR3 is TGTGCCAGCAGCTTAGGACAGAACAATGAGCAGTTCTTC. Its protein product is CASSLGQNNEQFF.

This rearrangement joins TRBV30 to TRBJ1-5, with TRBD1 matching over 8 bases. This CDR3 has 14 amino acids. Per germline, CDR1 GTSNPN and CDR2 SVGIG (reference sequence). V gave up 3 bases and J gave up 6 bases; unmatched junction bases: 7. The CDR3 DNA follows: TGTGCCTGGAGCACCGGACAGGGCGGTCAGCCCCAGCATTTT. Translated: CAWSTGQGGQPQHF.